A single sample is the source of the 30 T cell receptor beta chains below, sequenced in a study of CD8+ T cells in alopecia areata (dated by TCRdb to 2017 to 2018). The time point label, as the study defines it: around 29 days on oral tofacitinib. The sample's treatment or condition label, in plain terms: oral pan-JAK inhibitor, 5-10 mg twice daily. Libraries were prepared through the immunoSEQ multiplex PCR assay. RNA was extracted from all samples and reverse transcribed into cDNA, which served as template for TCR sequencing. TCRdb provides this immuneACCESS table in a form limited to in-frame rearrangements. Some clones are lacking; in checked studies, under half of them reflect an unresolved V gene, and why the rest are absent is not known. The sample yields about 200,000 clones; roughly 56% were counted once. Roughly 1.6% of the sample rests with the top ten. The source material was CD4+ T cells sorted from blood, sampled at week 4, from a patient treated with tofacitinib. These receptors were taken from a human donor with alopecia areata.

The rearrangement uses TRBV6-6 and TRBJ1-2, with 7 nucleotides matching TRBD1. Germline V gene lookup returns CDR1 MNHNY and CDR2 SVGAGI (reference sequence). The CDR3 extends over 13 amino acids. V dropped 3 bases and J dropped 4; count of bases not matched to a gene: 2. CDR3 nucleotide sequence: TGTGCCAGCAGTTATCGGACAGGCTATGGCTACACCTTC. Protein sequence: CASSYRTGYGYTF.

With respect to this clone: The sample holds other DNA sequences that translate to the same CDR3. V gene TRBV30 combines with J gene TRBJ1-5, with D perhaps matching TRBD1 (5 bases). Trimming cost V 3 bases and J 6 bases, with 15 bases left between them. The length of the CDR3 is 14 residues. Germline-derived CDR1 and CDR2 are GTSNPN and SVGIG (reference sequence). The CDR3 DNA reads TGTGCCTGGAGCCAAGGGCAGGGAGGTCAGCCCCAGCATTTT. Translation gives CAWSQGQGGQPQHF.

This clone has a handful of counts. The V and J genes are TRBV10-3 and TRBJ2-7; 13 nucleotides line up with TRBD2. The CDR3 is made up of 16 amino acids. The junction had 5 bases not matched to a gene; V was cut back by 4 bases and J by 2 bases. Germline CDR1 reads ENHRY; CDR2 reads SYGVKD. CDR3: CAISGTGTSGTYEQYF. The CDR3, as DNA: TGTGCCATCAGTGGTACCGGGACTAGCGGGACCTACGAGCAGTACTTC.

The chain couples TRBV7-2 to TRBJ2-7; D ambiguous. The CDR3 has 13 residues. From germline, CDR1 is SGHTA and CDR2 FQGNSA. Between the trimmed V and J ends, which lost 4 bases and 2 bases, there was a span of 9 bases. The CDR3, as DNA: TGTGCCAGCAGCTACGCAACCCCCTACGAGCAGTACTTC. This codes for CASSYATPYEQYF.

The genes are TRBV29-1 and TRBJ1-1; D uncertain. Trimming left V 4 bases short and J 6 bases short, with 18 bases between. This CDR3 has 14 amino acids. Germline loops: CDR1 SQVTM, CDR2 ANQGSEA. CDR3 nucleotides: TGCAGCGTTGTGGTAAGAGGGTTAATCCCTGAAGCTTTCTTT. Translation: CSVVVRGLIPEAFF. Based on the CDR3 plus reference TRBV29-1 and TRBJ1-1, the full variable domain is SAVISQKPSRDICQRGTSLTIQCQVDSQVTMMFWYRQQPGQSLTLIATANQGSEATYESGFVIDKFPISRPNLTFSTLTVSNMSPEDSSIYLCSVVVRGLIPEAFFGQGTRLTVV.

The chain is built from TRBV29-1 and TRBJ1-1; D remains unclear. The V gene lost 1 base and the J gene lost 1 base, with 13 bases spanning the gap. The germline CDR1 and CDR2 sequences are SQVTM and ANQGSEA. CDR3 length equals 15 residues. CDR3 region: CSVEGRGQPNTEAFF. In DNA, the CDR3 is TGCAGCGTTGAAGGGCGTGGGCAGCCGAACACTGAAGCTTTCTTT.

For the CDR3, the DNA is TGTGCCAGCAGCGTAGCGCGGGCAAACACCGGGGAGCTGTTTTTT. Translated: CASSVARANTGELFF. The chain combines TRBV9 with TRBJ2-2, with D possibly being TRBD2 (5 bases). The CDR3 contains 15 residues. CDR1 and CDR2 from the germline V gene are SGDLS and YYNGEE. Trimming shortened V by 0 bases and J by 2 bases, and 8 bases separated the two germline ends. The complete variable domain, with remaining parts taken from reference TRBV9 and TRBJ2-2, reads DSGVTQTPKHLITATGQRVTLRCSPRSGDLSVYWYQQSLDQGLQFLIQYYNGEERAKGNILERFSAQQFPDLHSELNLSSLELGDSALYFCASSVARANTGELFFGEGSRLTVL.

This clone was counted a few times. The chain links TRBV11-2 to TRBJ2-1; 13 positions agree with TRBD2. V gave up 5 bases and J gave up 6 bases; unmatched junction bases: 4. The CDR3 consists of 15 residues. Looked up from germline, CDR1 is SGHAT and CDR2 is FQNNGV. CDR3 sequence: CASSQTSGGVNEQFF. In DNA form, the CDR3 reads TGTGCCAGCAGCCAAACTAGCGGGGGGGTCAATGAGCAGTTCTTC.

The chain recombines TRBV6-5 with TRBJ1-2; D might be TRBD1 (5 bases). The CDR3 covers 13 residues. Trimming took 6 bases from V and 6 from J, leaving 14 bases between them. Germline CDR1 and CDR2: MNHEY and SVGAGI. The CDR3: CASSLRGKDGYTF. The CDR3 region has the DNA TGTGCCAGCAGCCTCCGGGGCAAGGATGGCTACACCTTC.

This clone has only a few counts. This chain joins TRBV29-1 and TRBJ1-2; D not certain. CDR3 length equals 13 residues. Germline values: CDR1 SQVTM, CDR2 ANQGSEA. Trimming cost V 2 bases and J 12 bases, with 19 bases left between them. The CDR3 loop reads CSVERLNDGYHTF. The CDR3 DNA sequence: TGCAGCGTTGAACGGCTAAATGATGGATACCACACCTTC.

The CDR3 DNA is TGTGCCAGCAGCCCTGACCGGGGACAGATCTACGAGCAGTACTTC. It specifies CASSPDRGQIYEQYF. J is TRBJ2-7 and V is TRBV14, with 7 bases fitting TRBD1. Losses at the gene ends were 4 bases for V and 3 bases for J; bases not matched to a gene: 9. In germline, CDR1 is SGHDN, CDR2 FVKESK. This CDR3 region has 15 residues.

V and J are TRBV7-2 and TRBJ1-2; D might be TRBD1 (6 bases). Germline assignment: CDR1 SGHTA and CDR2 FQGNSA. Trimming stripped 5 bases from V and 5 bases from J, with 21 bases between. This CDR3 contains 16 residues. The CDR3, as DNA: TGTGCCAGCAGCACTGTAACCGGACAGCCGACTTATGGCTACACCTTC. It specifies CASSTVTGQPTYGYTF.

This clone came up a few times. V is TRBV5-1 and J is TRBJ1-1, with a tentative D call TRBD1 (5 bases). The CDR3 covers 13 residues. Germline CDR1 reads SGHRS; CDR2 reads YFSETQ. Trimming removed 4 bases from V and 4 bases from J, with 11 bases in between. The CDR3 DNA reads as TGCGCCAGCAGCGGGGGTTTCATCACTGAAGCTTTCTTT. As protein: CASSGGFITEAFF. The entire variable domain, with the rest obtained from reference TRBV5-1 and TRBJ1-1, is as follows: KAGVTQTPRYLIKTRGQQVTLSCSPISGHRSVSWYQQTPGQGLQFLFEYFSETQRNKGNFPGRFSGRQFSNSRSEMNVSTLELGDSALYLCASSGGFITEAFFGQGTRLTVV.

This rearrangement joins TRBV30 to TRBJ1-6, with D hard to call. Looked up from germline, CDR1 is GTSNPN and CDR2 is SVGIG (reference sequence). This CDR3 has 13 residues. V gave up 3 bases and J gave up 4 bases, with 7 bases separating them. The chain's CDR3 is CAWRWGYNSPLHF. CDR3 in DNA: TGTGCCTGGAGGTGGGGATATAATTCACCCCTCCACTTT.

The rearrangement joins TRBV5-1 to TRBJ1-1; D may be TRBD1 (6 bases). CDR1 is SGHRS, CDR2 YFSETQ, per germline. The CDR3 contains 15 residues. V lost 3 bases and J lost 4, with 16 bases in between. This CDR3 reads CASSSEDRLVTEAFF. DNA for the CDR3: TGCGCCAGCAGCTCGGAAGACAGGTTGGTCACTGAAGCTTTCTTT.

J is TRBJ1-2 and V is TRBV15; D gene uncertain. V shed 3 bases and J shed 8 bases, with 22 bases lying between them. The CDR3 sequence is 16 residues long. The germline CDR1 and CDR2 sequences are LNHNV and YYDKDF (reference sequence). The CDR3 coding sequence is TGTGCCACCAGCAGGGACTCCGGGCCCTGGACTCGGGGCTACACCTTC. This codes for CATSRDSGPWTRGYTF.

The chain uses TRBV18 and TRBJ1-1, with 12 bases matching TRBD1. CDR3 length: 16 residues. Trimming cost V 2 bases and J 5 bases; bases outside gene matches: 6. The germline gives CDR1 KGHSH, CDR2 LQKENI. CDR3 DNA: TGTGCCAGCTCACCAACGAGGGACAGGGGGCAAACTGAAGCTTTCTTT. Its translation is CASSPTRDRGQTEAFF. Full variable domain (remainder filled in from reference TRBV18 and TRBJ1-1): NAGVMQNPRHLVRRRGQEARLRCSPMKGHSHVYWYRQLPEEGLKFMVYLQKENIIDESGMPKERFSAEFPKEGPSILRIQQVVRGDSAAYFCASSPTRDRGQTEAFFGQGTRLTVV.

This clone was seen a few times. The CDR3 sequence: CASNRRGGVGQPQHF. CDR3 bases: TGTGCCAGCAATAGACGGGGAGGGGTCGGTCAGCCCCAGCATTTT. The V call is TRBV6-1, the J call TRBJ1-5, with D perhaps matching TRBD1 (5 bases). V was cut by 7 bases and J by 6 bases, with 19 bases left in between. CDR3 length: 15 residues. From germline, CDR1 is MNHNS and CDR2 SASEGT.

The sample holds a few counts of this clone. Other DNA variants within this sample encode the same CDR3. This chain joins TRBV19 and TRBJ2-1; D remains ambiguous. The germline CDR1 and CDR2 sequences are LNHDA and SQIVND (reference sequence). The CDR3 runs to 11 residues. Trimming removed 3 bases from V and 3 bases from J, with 0 bases in between. The CDR3 region has the DNA TGTGCCAGTAGTATCTACAATGAGCAGTTCTTC. This encodes CASSIYNEQFF. The whole variable domain, filled in from reference TRBV19 and TRBJ2-1, reads DGGITQSPKYLFRKEGQNVTLSCEQNLNHDAMYWYRQDPGQGLRLIYYSQIVNDFQKGDIAEGYSVSREKKESFPLTVTSAQKNPTAFYLCASSIYNEQFFGPGTRLTVL.

This chain links TRBV29-1 with TRBJ1-2, with D hard to call. V was shortened by 4 bases and J by 8 bases, with 14 bases between the two germline ends. The CDR3 loop spans 12 amino acids. The V gene's germline CDR1 is SQVTM and CDR2 ANQGSEA. The CDR3 loop is CSVGDRALGYTF. CDR3 nucleotides: TGCAGCGTTGGGGATCGGGCATTAGGCTACACCTTC.

This clone showed up many times. This sequence joins TRBV7-2 and TRBJ1-1; no clear D gene. Germline CDR1 is SGHTA and CDR2 is FQGNSA. The germline V and J ends were trimmed by 10 bases and 3 bases, with 9 bases remaining between them. This CDR3 is 11 amino acids long. CDR3 region: CATAVDTEAFF. DNA for the CDR3: TGTGCCACCGCAGTCGACACTGAAGCTTTCTTT.

This clone was counted many times. The chain links TRBV7-2 to TRBJ1-2, with unresolved D. Looked up from germline, CDR1 is SGHTA and CDR2 is FQGNSA. This CDR3 is 12 amino acids long. With 8 bases removed from V and 7 bases from J, the gap between germline ends came to 14 bases. The CDR3 here is CASSVGWSGYTF. DNA of the CDR3: TGTGCCAGCTCCGTGGGATGGAGTGGCTACACCTTC.

This clone was observed a handful of times. The chain uses TRBV29-1 and TRBJ2-5; no reliable D call. Per the germline V gene, CDR1 is SQVTM and CDR2 is ANQGSEA. With 6 bases removed from V and 0 bases from J, the gap between germline ends came to 11 bases. This CDR3 spans 13 amino acids. The DNA for the CDR3 is TGCAGCGTCCTCCATGAAGACCAAGAGACCCAGTACTTC. Translated: CSVLHEDQETQYF.

The chain uses TRBV14 and TRBJ1-4, with 9 bases that match TRBD1. The germline CDR1 and CDR2 sequences are SGHDN and FVKESK. Trimming removed 1 base from V and 4 bases from J; junction bases left unmatched: 1. CDR3 length equals 15 residues. CDR3 DNA: TGTGCCAGCAGCCAAGCGGACAGGGGTAATGAAAAACTGTTTTTT. Protein: CASSQADRGNEKLFF.

This clone was found a few times. The genes are TRBV29-1 and TRBJ1-4; no definite D call. Trimming took off 5 bases at V and 5 bases at J, with 9 bases between the two ends. There are 12 residues in the CDR3. Looked up from germline, CDR1 is SQVTM and CDR2 is ANQGSEA. The CDR3 sequence is CSVWGKNEKLFF. In nucleotides, the CDR3 is TGCAGCGTTTGGGGAAAAAATGAAAAACTGTTTTTT.

This rearrangement joins TRBV2 to TRBJ1-2, with D perhaps TRBD1 (6 bases). The V end was cut by 8 bases, the J end by 7 bases, with 20 bases between. Germline V lookup: CDR1 SNHLY, CDR2 FYNNEI. The CDR3 has 14 residues. The CDR3 here is CASGRGGGATGYTF. Written as DNA, the CDR3 is TGTGCCAGCGGAAGGGGTGGGGGCGCCACTGGCTACACCTTC.

The rearrangement uses TRBV7-6 and TRBJ2-3; D not resolved. Germline V gene lookup returns CDR1 SGHVS and CDR2 FNYEAQ. Trimming removed 1 base at V and 10 bases at J, with 9 bases between. The CDR3 has 12 residues. CDR3 protein: CASSLGLGAQYF. CDR3 in DNA: TGTGCCAGCAGCTTAGGTTTGGGTGCGCAGTATTTT.

Details on this clone: The same CDR3 also results from other DNA sequences found in this sample. The gene calls are TRBV5-1 and TRBJ2-7; the D is unclear. The CDR3 is 13 residues long. V gave up 0 bases and J gave up 2 bases, with 6 bases separating them. Germline CDR1 is SGHRS and CDR2 is YFSETQ. This CDR3 is CASSLDRAYEQYF. The CDR3 nucleotides read TGCGCCAGCAGCTTGGACAGAGCCTACGAGCAGTACTTC.

This clone was seen more than once but under ten times. The chain couples TRBV4-3 to TRBJ1-5, with 9 bases identical to TRBD1. The CDR3 is made up of 14 amino acids. V gave up 3 bases and J gave up 5 bases; unmatched junction bases: 2. Germline lookup yields CDR1 LGHNA and CDR2 YSLEER. For the CDR3, the DNA is TGCGCCAGCAGCCATAGGACAGGGGATCAGCCCCAGCATTTT. Protein product: CASSHRTGDQPQHF.

CDR3 bases: TGTGCCAGCAGTTTATTCTTGGGTTCTGGGGCCAACGTCCTGACTTTC. It codes for CASSLFLGSGANVLTF. The chain is built from TRBV27 and TRBJ2-6; D uncertain. This CDR3 contains 16 residues. Germline CDR1 MNHEY, CDR2 SMNVEV (reference sequence). Trimming stripped 1 base from V and 1 base from J, with 8 bases between.